What follows are 29 T cell receptor beta chains derived from one specimen sequenced in a study of blood T cell repertoires in COVID-19. The assay was immunoSEQ multiplex PCR, and TCRdb's table has in-frame clones only and misses some. In the table there are a few hundred thousand clones, around 90% of which are singletons. Source material: PBMCs or T cells enriched from blood (not recorded which). The source is a woman in her forties or fifties with acute COVID-19.

The chain couples TRBV9 to TRBJ2-5; no definite D call. Germline CDR1 SGDLS, CDR2 YYNGEE. The CDR3 runs to 13 residues. The V and J ends lost 0 bases and 4 bases respectively, with 7 bases between them. The DNA for the CDR3 is TGTGCCAGCAGCGTAGGGGCCGGAGAGACCCAGTACTTC. This translates into CASSVGAGETQYF. Combining the CDR3 with reference TRBV9 and TRBJ2-5 gives the whole variable domain DSGVTQTPKHLITATGQRVTLRCSPRSGDLSVYWYQQSLDQGLQFLIQYYNGEERAKGNILERFSAQQFPDLHSELNLSSLELGDSALYFCASSVGAGETQYFGPGTRLLVL.

The gene calls are TRBV13 and TRBJ2-7; possible D gene TRBD2, 5 bases. V lost 5 bases and J lost 5, with 13 bases in between. From germline, CDR1 is PRHDT and CDR2 FYEKMQ (reference sequence). The CDR3 runs 13 residues. The CDR3 DNA reads as TGTGCCAGCAGCGCCGTGGCGGGTAACGAGCAGTACTTC. Protein product: CASSAVAGNEQYF.

J is TRBJ1-2 and V is TRBV28, with 8 bases identical to TRBD1. The junction had 8 bases not matched to a gene; V was cut back by 6 bases and J by 8 bases. Per the germline V gene, CDR1 is MDHEN and CDR2 is SYDVKM. The length of the CDR3 is 13 residues. The CDR3 nucleotides read TGTGCCAGCAGATCACAGGGGGAAGTCGGCTACACCTTC. This sequence encodes CASRSQGEVGYTF.

Details on this clone: Additional DNA sequences in this sample encode the identical CDR3. The chain links TRBV28 to TRBJ1-2; unclear D gene. The germline V and J ends were trimmed by 2 bases and 5 bases, with 6 bases remaining between them. This CDR3 has 12 residues. The germline CDR1 and CDR2 sequences are MDHEN and SYDVKM. CDR3 loop: CASSLMSYGYTF. The CDR3 coding sequence is TGTGCCAGCAGTTTAATGTCGTATGGCTACACCTTC.

This clone was seen a few times. V is TRBV5-1 and J is TRBJ1-2; D is possibly TRBD1 (6 bases). The CDR3 spans 13 residues. CDR1 and CDR2 (germline): SGHRS, YFSETQ. Trimming stripped 4 bases from V and 4 bases from J, with 11 bases between. The CDR3 region is CASSEGQPYGYTF. The CDR3, as DNA: TGCGCCAGCAGCGAAGGACAGCCCTATGGCTACACCTTC.

The chain combines TRBV19 with TRBJ2-2, with unresolved D. Germline lookup yields CDR1 LNHDA and CDR2 SQIVND (reference sequence). Trimming removed 6 bases from V and 0 bases from J, with 2 bases in between. The CDR3 length is 12 residues. The CDR3: CASSTNTGELFF. In nucleotides, the CDR3 is TGTGCCAGTAGCACGAACACCGGGGAGCTGTTTTTT.

The rearrangement uses TRBV18 and TRBJ2-3; 14 positions match TRBD2. Germline values: CDR1 KGHSH, CDR2 LQKENI. The length of the CDR3 is 16 residues. V lost 5 bases and J lost 6; bases outside the gene matches: 7. This CDR3 is CASSSPGLAGVDTQYF. CDR3 in DNA: TGTGCCAGCTCATCCCCGGGACTAGCGGGAGTGGATACGCAGTATTTT.

The chain carries TRBV6-5 and TRBJ2-7; TRBD2 might be the D (5 bases). The germline V gene has CDR1 MNHEY and CDR2 SVGAGI. Deletions cut 6 bases from V and 3 bases from J, with 9 bases between. CDR3 length equals 12 residues. The CDR3 nucleotides are TGTGCCAGCAGGGCGGGTTTCTACGAGCAGTACTTC. Amino acids: CASRAGFYEQYF.

The V gene is TRBV7-2, the J gene TRBJ2-2, with 8 bases matching TRBD1. CDR1 and CDR2 (germline): SGHTA, FQGNSA. This CDR3 contains 15 residues. V lost 4 bases and J lost 1; bases outside the gene matches: 2. CDR3 in amino acids: CASSSGTGNTGELFF. In nucleotides, the CDR3 is TGTGCCAGCAGCTCCGGGACAGGGAACACCGGGGAGCTGTTTTTT.

The chain combines TRBV27 with TRBJ2-7; 13 positions match TRBD2. Per the germline V gene, CDR1 is MNHEY and CDR2 is SMNVEV (reference sequence). J was trimmed by 5 bases and V by 10 bases; bases with no gene match: 14. The CDR3 runs to 16 residues. The CDR3 loop reads CATSQLAGGPKDEQYF. The CDR3 region has the DNA TGTGCCACCTCCCAACTAGCGGGAGGGCCGAAGGACGAGCAGTACTTC.

V and J are TRBV27 and TRBJ1-1, with a tentative D call TRBD1 (5 bases). The germline gives CDR1 MNHEY, CDR2 SMNVEV (reference sequence). Trimming pared 8 bases from V and 1 base from J, leaving 11 bases between. The CDR3 consists of 13 residues. The CDR3 sequence: CASAPQGNTEAFF. The CDR3 DNA follows: TGTGCCAGCGCCCCTCAGGGGAACACTGAAGCTTTCTTT.

This rearrangement joins TRBV7-3 to TRBJ1-2; D is possibly TRBD1 (6 bases). CDR3 length: 15 amino acids. CDR1 is SGHTA, CDR2 FQGTGA, per germline. Trimming cost V 5 bases and J 4 bases, with 17 bases left between them. DNA of the CDR3: TGTGCCAGCAGCCCACAGGGAACTGGGCCCTATGGCTACACCTTC. Translation: CASSPQGTGPYGYTF.

The chain uses TRBV2 and TRBJ2-5; TRBD2 matches at 12 bases. The CDR3 sequence is 17 residues long. The germline V gene encodes CDR1 SNHLY and CDR2 FYNNEI. V was clipped by 6 bases and J by 2 bases; unmatched bases: 10. The CDR3 loop is CASRATLGTSGQETQYF. The CDR3 DNA follows: TGTGCCAGCAGGGCGACGCTAGGGACTAGCGGGCAAGAGACCCAGTACTTC.

The chain links TRBV19 to TRBJ2-7, with TRBD2 identical over 7 bases. The junction had 15 bases not matched to a gene; V was cut back by 9 bases and J by 4 bases. CDR3 length: 15 residues. CDR1 is LNHDA, CDR2 SQIVND, per germline (reference sequence). In DNA, the CDR3 is TGTGCCAGCAGTCGGGCTTTAGCGGGTGGATACGAGCAGTACTTC. It encodes CASSRALAGGYEQYF.

This chain links TRBV30 with TRBJ2-3; 9 nucleotides agree with TRBD2. V lost 4 bases and J lost 0; bases outside the gene matches: 11. The CDR3 spans 17 residues. The V gene's germline CDR1 is GTSNPN and CDR2 SVGIG (reference sequence). Here the CDR3 DNA reads TGTGCCTGGACCAGGGGGACTAGCTGGATTAGCACAGATACGCAGTATTTT. The encoded protein is CAWTRGTSWISTDTQYF.

The chain has TRBV21-1 and TRBJ2-3; TRBD2, the D gene given by the table, was not confirmed from the DNA. TRBV21-1 is annotated as a pseudogene. The length of the CDR3 is 16 residues. The CDR3 sequence: CASSPRLAGGTDTQYF. For the CDR3, the DNA is TGTGCCAGCAGCCCGCGACTAGCAGGAGGCACAGATACGCAGTATTTT.

CDR3 nucleotides: TGTGCCAGCAGTGAAGGCGGCAGCTCCTACGAGCAGTACTTC. It encodes CASSEGGSSYEQYF. The chain recombines TRBV6-1 with TRBJ2-7, with D unresolved. This CDR3 has 14 residues. The germline V gene has CDR1 MNHNS and CDR2 SASEGT. The V gene lost 1 base and the J gene lost 0 bases, with 7 bases spanning the gap.

This chain connects TRBV28 to TRBJ2-2, with D possibly matching TRBD1 (6 bases). CDR1 and CDR2 (germline): MDHEN, SYDVKM. The CDR3 length is 19 residues. V gave up 5 bases and J gave up 0 bases, with 22 bases separating them. The CDR3: CASSPKRRTVWANTGELFF. CDR3 DNA sequence: TGTGCCAGCAGTCCCAAACGCCGGACAGTTTGGGCGAACACCGGGGAGCTGTTTTTT.

V gene TRBV11-3 combines with J gene TRBJ2-2, with 7 bases lining up with TRBD1. V trimming: 5 bases; J trimming: 4 bases; junction bases outside the gene matches: 7. CDR3 size: 15 residues. Germline V gives CDR1 SGHNT, CDR2 YENEEA. The CDR3 region is CASSRGQAGTGELFF. The CDR3, as DNA: TGTGCCAGCAGCCGCGGACAGGCCGGCACCGGGGAGCTGTTTTTT.

This clone was found once. CDR3 residues: CASSPRTGTNTGELFF. CDR3 coding DNA: TGTGCCAGCAGCCCAAGGACAGGGACGAACACCGGGGAGCTGTTTTTT. This chain links TRBV9 with TRBJ2-2; 8 positions match TRBD1. Trimming at V came to 4 bases and at J to 0 bases, leaving 5 bases not matched to a gene. Germline CDR1 SGDLS, CDR2 YYNGEE. CDR3 size: 16 residues.

The chain employs TRBV2 and TRBJ1-2; 9 bases are a match to TRBD1. This CDR3 contains 14 residues. Per germline, CDR1 SNHLY and CDR2 FYNNEI. The V segment lost 6 bases and the J segment 7 bases; nucleotides outside the gene matches: 9. The CDR3: CASRAPGQGGGYTF. The CDR3 DNA sequence: TGTGCCAGCAGGGCCCCGGGACAGGGAGGTGGCTACACCTTC.

The J gene is TRBJ2-6, the V gene TRBV2, with a possible D match to TRBD2 (5 bases). Trimming took off 10 bases at V and 0 bases at J, with 19 bases between the two ends. This CDR3 is 17 amino acids long. Germline V lookup: CDR1 SNHLY, CDR2 FYNNEI. The CDR3 nucleotides read TGTGCCACCCGGAGGAGGCCTTTAAGCTCTGGGGCCAACGTCCTGACTTTC. This codes for CATRRRPLSSGANVLTF. Based on the CDR3 plus reference TRBV2 and TRBJ2-6, the full variable domain is EPEVTQTPSHQVTQMGQEVILRCVPISNHLYFYWYRQILGQKVEFLVSFYNNEISEKSEIFDDQFSVERPDGSNFTLKIRSTKLEDSAMYFCATRRRPLSSGANVLTFGAGSRLTVL.

The chain couples TRBV5-1 to TRBJ2-7, with 11 bases that match TRBD2. Germline values: CDR1 SGHRS, CDR2 YFSETQ. Losses at the gene ends were 1 base for V and 4 bases for J; bases not matched to a gene: 7. The CDR3 spans 16 residues. CDR3 DNA: TGCGCCAGCAGCTTGCGCCTAGCGGGAGGTTCATACGAGCAGTACTTC. Translating gives CASSLRLAGGSYEQYF.

The V gene is TRBV7-2, the J gene TRBJ2-1; D is uncertain. This CDR3 spans 12 amino acids. The ends were cut back, 5 bases at V and 6 bases at J, with 8 bases in the middle. Germline loops: CDR1 SGHTA, CDR2 FQGNSA. CDR3 coding DNA: TGTGCCAGCAGCCTAAGAGGCAATGAGCAGTTCTTC. Protein product: CASSLRGNEQFF.

The chain has TRBV4-2 and TRBJ2-7; 8 bases are shared with TRBD1. Per the germline V gene, CDR1 is LGHNA and CDR2 is YNFKEQ. There are 14 residues in the CDR3. V lost 0 bases, J lost 3 bases, and 1 base stayed unmatched. CDR3 sequence (DNA): TGTGCCAGCAGCCAAGAGGGACAGGTCTACGAGCAGTACTTC. It codes for CASSQEGQVYEQYF.

This clone came up a few times. The chain is built from TRBV5-1 and TRBJ1-1, with TRBD1 identical over 12 bases. Germline CDR1 SGHRS, CDR2 YFSETQ. The J segment lost 4 bases and the V segment lost 3 bases, leaving 10 bases of the junction unmatched. The CDR3 is made up of 17 amino acids. Here the CDR3 reads CASSSPGQGARGTEAFF. The CDR3 nucleotides are TGCGCCAGCAGCTCACCGGGACAGGGGGCGCGGGGCACTGAAGCTTTCTTT.

V usage is TRBV7-8 and J usage is TRBJ2-1, with 7 bases that match TRBD2. CDR1 is SGHVS, CDR2 FQNEAQ, per germline. The CDR3 spans 15 residues. V was clipped by 2 bases and J by 0 bases; unmatched bases: 1. CDR3 sequence: CASSLSGTSYNEQFF. CDR3 in DNA: TGTGCCAGCAGCTTAAGCGGGACCTCCTACAATGAGCAGTTCTTC.

The chain couples TRBV5-1 to TRBJ2-2; 9 bases map to TRBD1. CDR1 and CDR2 (germline): SGHRS, YFSETQ. This CDR3 comprises 16 residues. Trimming removed 0 bases from V and 5 bases from J; junction bases left unmatched: 5. Here the CDR3 reads CASSLAGTGLTGELFF. CDR3 nucleotide sequence: TGCGCCAGCAGCTTGGCCGGGACAGGGTTAACCGGGGAGCTGTTTTTT.

The chain has TRBV6-2 or TRBV6-3 and TRBJ1-2; D is unclear. This CDR3 region has 13 residues. V was trimmed by 4 bases and J by 8 bases, leaving 14 bases between them. CDR1 and CDR2 from the germline V gene are MNHEY and SVGEGT. CDR3 nucleotides: TGTGCCAGCAGTTGGCCCACGGTCGGGGGCTACACCTTC. It encodes CASSWPTVGGYTF.